Shown below are 19 T cell receptor beta chains from a single sample sequenced in a study of Graves' ophthalmopathy and Graves' hyperthyroidism. Amplified TCR beta CDR3 regions were obtained using RNA transcripts as template. HTBI primers were used in a first-round RT-PCR, which preceded a second-round multiplex PCR. TCRdb ran MiXCR on the multiplex PCR reads and lists one entry per CDR3 protein. The data hold some 1.1 million distinct CDR3 sequences, with less than 45% observed a single time. The sample taken for sequencing was peripheral blood or thyroid tissue (not recorded which). The receptors originated from an adult man with Graves' hyperthyroidism.

In this sample, this clonotype turned up many times. J is TRBJ1-1 and V is TRBV6-5; perhaps TRBD1 as D (6 bases). Germline loops: CDR1 MNHEY, CDR2 SVGAGI. V was trimmed by 2 bases and J by 4 bases, leaving 11 bases between them. The length of the CDR3 is 14 residues. The CDR3 loop reads CASSYDRQATEAFF. CDR3 coding DNA: TGTGCCAGCAGTTACGACAGGCAGGCCACTGAAGCTTTCTTT.

The chain joins TRBV10-2 to TRBJ1-6; 7 positions agree with TRBD1. The CDR3 length is 15 residues. V lost 2 bases, J lost 7 bases, and 5 bases stayed unmatched. Looked up from germline, CDR1 is WSHSY and CDR2 is SAAADI. As DNA, the CDR3 is TGCGCCAGCAGTGAGCCGGACAGGTGGAATTCACCCCTCCACTTT. It yields the protein CASSEPDRWNSPLHF.

This chain connects TRBV7-4 to TRBJ1-3, with TRBD1 matching 7 bases. The V gene's germline CDR1 is SGHVT and CDR2 SQSDAQ. The CDR3 length is 13 residues. J gave up 13 bases and V 6 bases, and 12 bases lay outside the gene matches. CDR3 protein: CASRSDREAPIYF. The CDR3 DNA follows: TGTGCCAGCAGGTCTGACAGGGAAGCTCCTATATATTTT.

This clonotype was seen a few times. A much larger clone is a single base away; this may be a read error. The chain combines TRBV12-3 or TRBV12-4 with TRBJ2-5; D is tentatively TRBD1 or TRBD2 (5 bases each). This CDR3 has 14 amino acids. CDR3 nucleotides: TGTGCCAGCAGAGCAGGGACGTACCAAGAGGCCCAGTACTTC. Protein: CASRAGTYQEAQYF.

This clonotype was picked up many times. This chain links TRBV20-1 with TRBJ1-5; TRBD1 agrees at 7 bases. Trimming removed 6 bases from V and 5 bases from J; junction bases left unmatched: 16. Germline CDR1 reads DFQATT; CDR2 reads SNEGSKA (reference sequence). The CDR3 loop spans 16 amino acids. For the CDR3, the DNA is TGCAGTGCAACAGACAGGGTTCAATTTGTGGATCAGCCCCAGCATTTT. Residues: CSATDRVQFVDQPQHF.

This clonotype was observed at least ten times. The V and J genes are TRBV19 and TRBJ1-5; weak D call: TRBD1 (6 bases). This CDR3 has 15 amino acids. From germline, CDR1 is LNHDA and CDR2 SQIVND (reference sequence). V lost 1 base to trimming and J lost 6 bases, with 13 bases between them. As DNA, the CDR3 is TGTGCCAGTAGTATAGGAGCCTTACAGGGTCAGCCCCAGCATTTT. Translation: CASSIGALQGQPQHF. The entire variable domain, with the rest obtained from reference TRBV19 and TRBJ1-5, is as follows: DGGITQSPKYLFRKEGQNVTLSCEQNLNHDAMYWYRQDPGQGLRLIYYSQIVNDFQKGDIAEGYSVSREKKESFPLTVTSAQKNPTAFYLCASSIGALQGQPQHFGDGTRLSIL.

About this clonotype itself: This may be a read error, as it is one base from a much larger clone. The chain employs TRBV4-2 and TRBJ2-2; TRBD1 or TRBD2 may be the D gene (5 bases each). From germline, CDR1 is LGHNA and CDR2 YNFKEQ. This CDR3 is built from 13 residues. Deletions cut 4 bases from V and 6 bases from J, with 9 bases between. CDR3 nucleotides: TGTGCCAGCAGCCGGGTGGGGGCCGGGGAGCTGTTTTTT. Protein: CASSRVGAGELFF.

A remark on this clonotype: At one boundary the junction diverges from the germline segment, which might be a read error. The chain has TRBV12-3 or TRBV12-4 and TRBJ1-1, with 9 bases aligning to TRBD1. This CDR3 comprises 15 residues. CDR3 sequence reads: CASSLADRGGTESFF. DNA of the CDR3: TGTGCCAGCAGTCTAGCGGACAGGGGTGGCACTGAATCTTTCTTT.

As for this clonotype: This CDR3 fails to terminate in the conserved phenylalanine or tryptophan, so it likely reflects a read error. This chain links TRBV11-2 with TRBJ1-6; the D is unclear. V lost 0 bases to trimming and J lost 12 bases, with 15 bases between them. Germline assignment: CDR1 SGHAT and CDR2 FQNNGV. The CDR3 sequence is 15 residues long. CDR3 coding DNA: TGTGCCAGCAGCTTAGACCGGGGTTCCCGACAACCCCTCCACGTT. Translation: CASSLDRGSRQPLHV.

This clonotype has a single count. This chain joins TRBV20-1 and TRBJ1-4; D unclear. V was shortened by 4 bases and J by 8 bases, with 17 bases between the two germline ends. Germline CDR1 is DFQATT and CDR2 is SNEGSKA (reference sequence). The CDR3 length is 14 residues. The CDR3, as DNA: TGCAGTGCTATGCCGACCCTGCGCCGAGAAAAACTGTTTTTT. It encodes CSAMPTLRREKLFF.

This clonotype appeared many times. The chain has TRBV20-1 and TRBJ1-4; a weak D match, TRBD1 (5 bases). The CDR3 is 13 amino acids. V dropped 6 bases and J dropped 8 bases, with 16 bases sitting between them. Germline V CDR1 and CDR2: DFQATT, SNEGSKA (reference sequence). DNA for the CDR3: TGCAGTGCCCTACAGGCCACCCTCGAAAAACTGTTTTTT. Translating it yields CSALQATLEKLFF.

This clonotype was counted many times. The CDR3: CASSRDRGLRNQPQHF. The CDR3 DNA follows: TGTGCCAGCAGTAGGGACAGGGGGCTACGCAATCAGCCCCAGCATTTT. The chain links TRBV12-3 or TRBV12-4 to TRBJ1-5, with 12 bases aligning to TRBD1. The CDR3 runs 16 residues. V lost 5 bases to trimming and J lost 2 bases; unmatched junction nucleotides: 4.

V gene TRBV29-1 combines with J gene TRBJ1-2, with D perhaps TRBD1 (5 bases). The CDR3 length is 11 residues. V lost 5 bases and J lost 7, with 11 bases in between. The germline V gene encodes CDR1 SQVTM and CDR2 ANQGSEA. CDR3 sequence: CSVSQGGGYTF. The DNA for the CDR3 is TGCAGCGTTTCGCAGGGTGGTGGCTACACCTTC.

The chain recombines TRBV7-2 with TRBJ2-5; D is perhaps TRBD1 or TRBD2 (6 bases each). Trimming left V 3 bases short and J 5 bases short, with 16 bases between. The CDR3 is 15 amino acids. Germline CDR1 SGHTA, CDR2 FQGNSA. Written as DNA, the CDR3 is TGTGCCAGCAGCTTGGGGACTTTTCAGGGGGAGACCCAGTACTTC. Translation: CASSLGTFQGETQYF. The entire variable domain, with the rest obtained from reference TRBV7-2 and TRBJ2-5, is as follows: GAGVSQSPSNKVTEKGKDVELRCDPISGHTALYWYRQSLGQGLEFLIYFQGNSAPDKSGLPSDRFSAERTGGSVSTLTIQRTQQEDSAVYLCASSLGTFQGETQYFGPGTRLLVL.

This clonotype has ten or more counts. V usage is TRBV29-1 and J usage is TRBJ2-2; TRBD2 is a possible D gene (5 bases). This CDR3 is built from 11 residues. Deletions cut 7 bases from V and 5 bases from J, with 8 bases between. CDR1 SQVTM and CDR2 ANQGSEA come from the germline V gene. Written as DNA, the CDR3 is TGCAGCGGCAGGAGGACCGGGGAGCTGTTTTTT. Translating it yields CSGRRTGELFF.

Concerning this clonotype itself: It may be a read error: a sequence one base away is much more abundant. The rearrangement joins TRBV5-1 to TRBJ1-1, with D unclear. CDR1 and CDR2 from the germline V gene are SGHRS and YFSETQ. The CDR3 has 15 amino acids. The CDR3: CASSFTHTGPAEASF. In DNA form, the CDR3 reads TGCGCCAGCAGCTTTACGCATACCGGGCCCGCCGAAGCTTCCTTT.

The rearrangement joins TRBV6-5 to TRBJ2-7, with 7 nucleotides matching TRBD2. There are 16 residues in the CDR3. Per germline, CDR1 MNHEY and CDR2 SVGAGI. The V segment lost 2 bases and the J segment 2 bases; nucleotides outside the gene matches: 9. The CDR3: CASSYRRGESAYEQYF. CDR3 in DNA: TGTGCCAGCAGTTACCGTCGGGGGGAATCGGCCTACGAGCAGTACTTC.

This clonotype was counted between two and nine times. The V and J genes are TRBV9 and TRBJ1-6; TRBD1 might be the D (5 bases). Germline values: CDR1 SGDLS, CDR2 YYNGEE. The V and J ends lost 0 bases and 10 bases respectively, with 8 bases between them. This CDR3 comprises 13 residues. The CDR3, as DNA: TGTGCCAGCAGCGTAGACGGGGACTCACCCCTCCACTTT. It codes for CASSVDGDSPLHF.

The chain links TRBV20-1 to TRBJ2-3; the D gene is possibly TRBD1 (5 bases). Germline loops: CDR1 DFQATT, CDR2 SNEGSKA (reference sequence). The CDR3 has 12 residues. Trimming pared 3 bases from V and 5 bases from J, leaving 9 bases between. CDR3 sequence reads: CSASNQGDTQYF. The CDR3 DNA is TGCAGTGCTAGTAATCAGGGAGATACGCAGTATTTT.